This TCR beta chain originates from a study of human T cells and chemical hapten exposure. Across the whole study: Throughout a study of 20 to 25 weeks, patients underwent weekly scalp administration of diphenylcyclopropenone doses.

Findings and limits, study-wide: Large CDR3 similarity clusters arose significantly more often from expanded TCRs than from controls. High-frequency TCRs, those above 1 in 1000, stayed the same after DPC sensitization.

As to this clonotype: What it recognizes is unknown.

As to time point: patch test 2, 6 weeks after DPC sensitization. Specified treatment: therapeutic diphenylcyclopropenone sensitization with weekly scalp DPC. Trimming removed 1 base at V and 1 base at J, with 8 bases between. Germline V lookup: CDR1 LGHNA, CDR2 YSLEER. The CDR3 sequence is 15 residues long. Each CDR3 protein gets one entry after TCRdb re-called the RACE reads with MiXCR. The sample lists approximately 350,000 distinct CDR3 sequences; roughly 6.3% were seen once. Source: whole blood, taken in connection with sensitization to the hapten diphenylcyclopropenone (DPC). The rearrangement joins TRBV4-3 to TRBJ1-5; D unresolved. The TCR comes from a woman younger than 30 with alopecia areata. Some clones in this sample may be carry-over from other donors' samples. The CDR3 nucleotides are TGCGCCAGCAGCCAAGGAATCCAGAGCAATCAGCCCCAGCATTTT. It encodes CASSQGIQSNQPQHF.